This T cell receptor beta chain appears in the sequencing data of a study of OX40 agonist ivuxolimab in advanced cancers. Study information: Ivuxolimab, an antibody acting as an agonist of OX40 (CD134), was used to treat patients. Across the patients, intravenous ivuxolimab was delivered every 2 weeks at 0.01 to 10 mg/kg. The eligibility criteria allowed prior anti-PD-1, anti-PD-L1 or anti-CTLA-4 therapy, and 40% had some.

Here immunoSEQ multiplex PCR was the method, and the copy in TCRdb shows in-frame clones only, minus some. This table holds some 67,000 clones, roughly four fifths found once. Note on this clone: Its antigen is as yet unknown.

The V gene's germline CDR1 is SGHNT and CDR2 YENEEA. After removal of 5 bases from V and 7 bases from J, the junction contained 8 bases not matched to a gene. This CDR3 is built from 15 residues. Study outcomes and limitations: CD4+ and CD8+ T cells in blood underwent clonal expansion by week 6 at 0.1 to 3.0 mg/kg.

This TCR derives from an adult with an advanced solid tumor such as melanoma, head and neck, liver or kidney cancer. This chain joins TRBV11-3 and TRBJ2-1, with 10 positions matching TRBD2. The material sequenced was CD4+ or CD8+ T cells sorted from blood, taken in a trial of the OX40 agonist ivuxolimab. The CDR3 here is CASSVSGGARNEQFF. As DNA, the CDR3 is TGTGCCAGCAGCGTAAGCGGGGGGGCCCGGAATGAGCAGTTCTTC.